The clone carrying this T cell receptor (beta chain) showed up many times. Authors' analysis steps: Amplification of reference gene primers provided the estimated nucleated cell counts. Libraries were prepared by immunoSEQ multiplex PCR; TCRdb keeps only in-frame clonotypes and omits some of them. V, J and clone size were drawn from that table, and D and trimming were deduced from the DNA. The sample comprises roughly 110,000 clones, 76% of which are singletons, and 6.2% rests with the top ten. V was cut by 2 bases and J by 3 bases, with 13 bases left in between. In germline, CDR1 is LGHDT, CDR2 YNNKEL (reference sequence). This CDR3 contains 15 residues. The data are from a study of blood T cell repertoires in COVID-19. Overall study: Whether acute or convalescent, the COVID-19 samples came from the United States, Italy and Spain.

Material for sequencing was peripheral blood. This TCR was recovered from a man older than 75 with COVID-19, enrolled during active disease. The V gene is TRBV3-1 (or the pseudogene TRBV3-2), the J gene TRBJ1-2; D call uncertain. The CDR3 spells CASSQSWAGHYGYTF. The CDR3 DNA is TGTGCCAGCAGCCAATCCTGGGCAGGCCACTATGGCTACACCTTC.